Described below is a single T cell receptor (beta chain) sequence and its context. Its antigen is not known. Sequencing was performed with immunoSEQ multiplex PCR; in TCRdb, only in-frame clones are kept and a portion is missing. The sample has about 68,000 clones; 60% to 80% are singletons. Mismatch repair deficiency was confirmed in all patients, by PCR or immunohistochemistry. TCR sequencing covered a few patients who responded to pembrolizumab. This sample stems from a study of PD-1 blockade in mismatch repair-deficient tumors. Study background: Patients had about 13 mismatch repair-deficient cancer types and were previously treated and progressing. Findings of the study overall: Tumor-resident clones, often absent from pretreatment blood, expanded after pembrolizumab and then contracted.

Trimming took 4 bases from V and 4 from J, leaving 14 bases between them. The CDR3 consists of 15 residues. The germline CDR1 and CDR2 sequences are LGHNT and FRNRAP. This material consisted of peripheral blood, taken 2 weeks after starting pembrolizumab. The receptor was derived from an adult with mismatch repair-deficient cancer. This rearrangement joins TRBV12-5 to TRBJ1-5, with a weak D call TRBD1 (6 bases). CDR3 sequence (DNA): TGTGCTAGTGGTTCTGGACAGCTGGGAAATCAGCCCCAGCATTTT. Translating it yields CASGSGQLGNQPQHF.